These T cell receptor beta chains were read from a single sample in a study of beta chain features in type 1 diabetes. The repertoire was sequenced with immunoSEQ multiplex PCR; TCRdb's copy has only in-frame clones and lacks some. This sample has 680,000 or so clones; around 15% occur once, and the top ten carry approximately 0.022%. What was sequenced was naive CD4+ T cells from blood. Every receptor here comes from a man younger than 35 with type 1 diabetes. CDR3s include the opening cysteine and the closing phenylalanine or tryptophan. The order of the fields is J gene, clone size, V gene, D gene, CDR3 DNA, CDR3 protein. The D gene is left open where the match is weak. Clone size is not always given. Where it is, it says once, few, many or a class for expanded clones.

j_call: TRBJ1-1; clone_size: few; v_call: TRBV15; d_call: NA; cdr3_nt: TGTGCCACCAGCAGAGATGGCACAGTCAACACTGAAGCTTTCTTT; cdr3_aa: CATSRDGTVNTEAFF
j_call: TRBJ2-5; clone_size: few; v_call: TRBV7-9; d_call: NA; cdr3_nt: TGTGCCAGCAGCTTAGCGGTCGGAGAGACCCAGTACTTC; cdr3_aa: CASSLAVGETQYF
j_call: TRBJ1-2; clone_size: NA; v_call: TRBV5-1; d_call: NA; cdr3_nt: TGCGCCAGCAGCTTGGTTGGGGAGGAAGGCTACACCTTC; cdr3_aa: CASSLVGEEGYTF
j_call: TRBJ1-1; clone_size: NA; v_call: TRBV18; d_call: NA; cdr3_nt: TGTGCCAGCTCACCACCGACAGTAACGAACACTGAAGCTTTCTTT; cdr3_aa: CASSPPTVTNTEAFF
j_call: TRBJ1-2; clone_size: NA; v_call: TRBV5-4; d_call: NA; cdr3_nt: TGTGCCAGCAGCCAGACAGTCTATGGCTACACCTTC; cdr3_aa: CASSQTVYGYTF
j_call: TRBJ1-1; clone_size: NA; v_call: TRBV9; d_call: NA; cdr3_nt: TGTGCCAGCAGCGTCCCCCCGGCCGGGAAGGACACTGAAGCTTTCTTT; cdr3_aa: CASSVPPAGKDTEAFF
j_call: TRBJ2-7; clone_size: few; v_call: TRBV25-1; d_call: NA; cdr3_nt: TGTGCCAGCAGAACCTTACACGAGCAGTACTTC; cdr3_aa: CASRTLHEQYF
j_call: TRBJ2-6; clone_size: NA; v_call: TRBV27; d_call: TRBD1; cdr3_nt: TGTGCCAGCAGTTGGACAGGGGAATCTGGGGCCAACGTCCTGACTTTC; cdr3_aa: CASSWTGESGANVLTF
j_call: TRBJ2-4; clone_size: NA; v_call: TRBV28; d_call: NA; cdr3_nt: TGTGCCAGCAGTTTAGGAGATCTAGCCAAAAACATTCAGTACTTC; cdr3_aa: CASSLGDLAKNIQYF
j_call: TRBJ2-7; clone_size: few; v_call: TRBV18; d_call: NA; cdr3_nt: TGTGCCAGCTCACCACCGAATTCGGACAGTCCCTTCTACGAGCAGTACTTC; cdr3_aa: CASSPPNSDSPFYEQYF
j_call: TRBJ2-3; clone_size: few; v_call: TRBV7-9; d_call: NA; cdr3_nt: TGTGCCAGCAGCTTAGCGGGGGGAGGAGATACGCAGTATTTT; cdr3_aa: CASSLAGGGDTQYF
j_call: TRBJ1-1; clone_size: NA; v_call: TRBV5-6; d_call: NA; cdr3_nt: TGTGCCAGCAGCGAGGGAACTTTTAACACTGAAGCTTTCTTT; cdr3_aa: CASSEGTFNTEAFF
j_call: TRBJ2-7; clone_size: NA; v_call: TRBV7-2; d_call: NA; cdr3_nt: TGTGCCAGCGGGGGAGGAGGCTACGAGCAGTACTTC; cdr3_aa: CASGGGGYEQYF
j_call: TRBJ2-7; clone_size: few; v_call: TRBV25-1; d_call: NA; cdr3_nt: TGTGCCAGCAGCATCACAGCTACCTCCTACGAGCAGTACTTC; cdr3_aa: CASSITATSYEQYF
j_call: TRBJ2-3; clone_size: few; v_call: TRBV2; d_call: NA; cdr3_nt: TGTGCCAGCAGCGGGCAGGGGTCTACGGATACGCAGTATTTT; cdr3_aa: CASSGQGSTDTQYF
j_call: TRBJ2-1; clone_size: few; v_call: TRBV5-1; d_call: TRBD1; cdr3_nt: TGCGCCAGCAGCTTGTACGGGACAGGGGGCAATGAGCAGTTCTTC; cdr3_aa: CASSLYGTGGNEQFF
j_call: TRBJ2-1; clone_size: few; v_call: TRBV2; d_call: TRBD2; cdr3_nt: TGTGCCAGCAGTGTTTGGCGGGGGGACAATGAGCAGTTCTTC; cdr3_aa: CASSVWRGDNEQFF
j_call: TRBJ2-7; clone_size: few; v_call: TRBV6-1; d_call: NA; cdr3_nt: TGTGCCAGCAGGGACTACGAGCAGTACTTC; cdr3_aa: CASRDYEQYF
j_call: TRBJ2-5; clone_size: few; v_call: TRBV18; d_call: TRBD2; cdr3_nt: TGTGCCAGCTCCCCCAGACTAGCGGAAGAGACCCAGTACTTC; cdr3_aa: CASSPRLAEETQYF
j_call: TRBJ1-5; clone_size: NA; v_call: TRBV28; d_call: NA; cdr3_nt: TGTGCCAGCAGTTTATCAGGGGTGTATCAGCCCCAGCATTTT; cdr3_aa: CASSLSGVYQPQHF
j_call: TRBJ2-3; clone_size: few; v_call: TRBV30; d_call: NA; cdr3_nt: TGTGCCTGGACCATTACCTCAGGCACAGATACGCAGTATTTT; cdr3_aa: CAWTITSGTDTQYF
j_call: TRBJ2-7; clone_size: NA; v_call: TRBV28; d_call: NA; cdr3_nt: TGTGCCAGCAGTTTACGGGGGCGACAGGGTAACCACGAGCAGTACTTC; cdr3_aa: CASSLRGRQGNHEQYF
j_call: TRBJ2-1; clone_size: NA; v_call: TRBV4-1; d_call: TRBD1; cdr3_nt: TGCGCCAGCAGCCAGGAAGACAGGGTTTCCTACAATGAGCAGTTCTTC; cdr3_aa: CASSQEDRVSYNEQFF
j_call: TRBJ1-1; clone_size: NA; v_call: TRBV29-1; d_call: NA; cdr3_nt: TGCAGCGTCCTCCTAAGGGCCGGTGCGAACACTGAAGCTTTCTTT; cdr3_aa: CSVLLRAGANTEAFF
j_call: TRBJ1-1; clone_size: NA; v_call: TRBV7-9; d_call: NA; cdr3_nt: TGTGCCAGCAGCTTAGATTTCAAGGGAATGAACACTGAAGCTTTCTTT; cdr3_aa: CASSLDFKGMNTEAFF
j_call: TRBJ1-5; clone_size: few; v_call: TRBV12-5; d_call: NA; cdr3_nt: TGTGCTAGTGGTCTCAATCAGCCCCAGCATTTT; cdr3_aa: CASGLNQPQHF
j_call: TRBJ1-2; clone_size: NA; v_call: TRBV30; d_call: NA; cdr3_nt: TGTGCCTGGAGTGGGAATCCAGGGAATTCCTATGGCTACACCTTC; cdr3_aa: CAWSGNPGNSYGYTF
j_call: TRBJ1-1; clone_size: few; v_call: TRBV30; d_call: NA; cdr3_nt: TGTGCCTGGAGTGAGTCAGGGCGGAACACTGAAGCTTTCTTT; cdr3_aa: CAWSESGRNTEAFF
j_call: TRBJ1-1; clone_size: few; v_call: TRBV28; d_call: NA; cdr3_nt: TGTGCCAGCAGTCCCAGGTCTGAAGCTTTCTTT; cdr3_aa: CASSPRSEAFF
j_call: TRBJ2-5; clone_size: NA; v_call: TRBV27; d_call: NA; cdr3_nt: TGTGCCAGCAGTTCCCCGGCCCGGGAGGAGACCCAGTACTTC; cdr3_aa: CASSSPAREETQYF
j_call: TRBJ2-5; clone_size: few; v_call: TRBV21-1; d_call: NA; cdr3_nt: TGTGCCAGCAGCAAAGGGGGAGACCAAGAGACCCAGTACTTC; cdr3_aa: CASSKGGDQETQYF
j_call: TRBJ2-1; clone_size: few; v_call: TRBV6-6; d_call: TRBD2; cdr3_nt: TGTGCCAGCAGGGGACTAGCGGTGAGCTCCTACAATGAGCAGTTCTTC; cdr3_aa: CASRGLAVSSYNEQFF
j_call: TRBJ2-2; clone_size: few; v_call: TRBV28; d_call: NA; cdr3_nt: TGTGCCAGCAGCCCTGGTGGCGGGGAGCTGTTTTTT; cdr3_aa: CASSPGGGELFF
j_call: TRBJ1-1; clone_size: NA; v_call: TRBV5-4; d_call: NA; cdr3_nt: TGTGCCAGCAGTCACAGGGAGGTTGACACTGAAGCTTTCTTT; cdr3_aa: CASSHREVDTEAFF
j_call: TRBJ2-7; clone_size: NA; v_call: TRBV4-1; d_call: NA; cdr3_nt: TGCGCCAGCAGCGTCTGGGACGGCTCCTACGAGCAGTACTTC; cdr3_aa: CASSVWDGSYEQYF
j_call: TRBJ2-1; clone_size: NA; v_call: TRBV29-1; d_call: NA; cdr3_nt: TGCAGCGTTGGAGGACGCTTCTACAATGAGCAGTTCTTC; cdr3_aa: CSVGGRFYNEQFF
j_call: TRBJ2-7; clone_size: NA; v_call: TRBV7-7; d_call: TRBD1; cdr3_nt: TGTGCTAGCAGCTTTCGACAGGGGGGAGCCTACGAGCAGTACTTC; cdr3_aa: CASSFRQGGAYEQYF
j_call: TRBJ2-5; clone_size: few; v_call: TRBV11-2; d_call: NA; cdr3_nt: TGTGCCAGCAGCCCCCGGACGGAGACCTTGGGAGAGACCCAGTACTTC; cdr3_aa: CASSPRTETLGETQYF
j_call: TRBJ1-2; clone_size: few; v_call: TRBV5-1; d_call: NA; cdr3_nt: TGCGCCAGCAGCTTGGACACCCCTAACTATGGCTACACCTTC; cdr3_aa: CASSLDTPNYGYTF
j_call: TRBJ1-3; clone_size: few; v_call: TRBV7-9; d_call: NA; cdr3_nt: TGTGCCAGCAGTTTACCGGACAAGGCTAATGGAAACACCATATATTTT; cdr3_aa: CASSLPDKANGNTIYF
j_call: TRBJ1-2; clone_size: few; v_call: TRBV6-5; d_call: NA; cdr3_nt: TGTGCCAGCTTTCGGGGGGCTGATGGCTACACCTTC; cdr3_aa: CASFRGADGYTF
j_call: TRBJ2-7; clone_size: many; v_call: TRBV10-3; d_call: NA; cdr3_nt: TGTGCCATCGGTCACAGCACCTACGAGCAGTACTTC; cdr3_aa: CAIGHSTYEQYF
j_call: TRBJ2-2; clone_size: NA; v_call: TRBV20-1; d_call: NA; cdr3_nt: TGCAGTGCTCCTCGACCCGGGGAGCTGTTTTTT; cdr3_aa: CSAPRPGELFF
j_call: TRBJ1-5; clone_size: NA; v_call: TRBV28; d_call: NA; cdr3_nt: TGTGCCAGCAGTTCCGGACCGGATTTTTGGCCCCAGCATTTT; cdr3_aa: CASSSGPDFWPQHF
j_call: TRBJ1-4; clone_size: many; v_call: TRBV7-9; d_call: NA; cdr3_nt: TGTGCCAGCAGCTTACGACTTGGGGAAAAACTGTTTTTT; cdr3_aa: CASSLRLGEKLFF
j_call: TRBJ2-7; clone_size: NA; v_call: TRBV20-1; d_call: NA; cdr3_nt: TGCAGTGCTAGGGGTCGCGAGCAGTACTTC; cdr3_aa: CSARGREQYF
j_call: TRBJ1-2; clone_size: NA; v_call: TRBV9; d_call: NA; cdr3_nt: TGTGCCAGCAGCGTAGGGACACCTAACTATGGCTACACCTTC; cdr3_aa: CASSVGTPNYGYTF
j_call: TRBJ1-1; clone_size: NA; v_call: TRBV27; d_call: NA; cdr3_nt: TGTGCCAGCAGTTTCGACCGCTTTGGGGAAGCTTTCTTT; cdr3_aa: CASSFDRFGEAFF
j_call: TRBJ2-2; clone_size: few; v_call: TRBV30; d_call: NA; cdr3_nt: TGTGCCTGGGAGGTGGTACCCGGGGAGCTGTTTTTT; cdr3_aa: CAWEVVPGELFF
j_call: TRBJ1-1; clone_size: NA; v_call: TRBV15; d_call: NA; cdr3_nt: TGTGCCACCAGCAACACCCCGTCGGACACTGAAGCTTTCTTT; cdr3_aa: CATSNTPSDTEAFF
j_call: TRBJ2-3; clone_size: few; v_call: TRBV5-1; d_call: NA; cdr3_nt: TGCGCCAGCAGCTCGATTCCGGGACCGAGATTCACAGATACGCAGTATTTT; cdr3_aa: CASSSIPGPRFTDTQYF
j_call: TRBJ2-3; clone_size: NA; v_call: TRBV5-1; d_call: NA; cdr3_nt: TGCGCCAGCAGCTTGGCCCTCGGGACACCACTTACCACAGATACGCAGTATTTT; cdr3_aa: CASSLALGTPLTTDTQYF
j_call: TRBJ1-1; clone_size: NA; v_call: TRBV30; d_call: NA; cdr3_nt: TGTGCCTGGAGTGTAGGAGGGAACACTGAAGCTTTCTTT; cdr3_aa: CAWSVGGNTEAFF
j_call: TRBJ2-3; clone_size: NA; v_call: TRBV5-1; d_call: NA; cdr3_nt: TGCGCCAGCAGCTTGGGACAGGTTGGAGATACGCAGTATTTT; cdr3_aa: CASSLGQVGDTQYF
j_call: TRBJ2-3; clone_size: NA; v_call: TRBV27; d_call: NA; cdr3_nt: TGTGCCAGCAGTTTCAAGTTCACAGATACGCAGTATTTT; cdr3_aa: CASSFKFTDTQYF